Sequencing of this TCR beta chain was carried out in a study of OX40 agonist ivuxolimab in advanced cancers. Turning to the study itself: A diagnosis of hepatocellular carcinoma, melanoma, renal cell or head and neck cancer was present in dose-escalation patients. The group had a mean age of 60 years, ranged from 23 to 79, and was 80% to 90% male.

The table came from immunoSEQ multiplex PCR; TCRdb's copy has only in-frame clones and leaves some out. The sample has tens of thousands of clones, 85% seen once. The germline gives CDR1 MNHNS, CDR2 SASEGT. CDR3 size: 15 residues. The V and J ends lost 2 bases and 4 bases respectively, with 12 bases between them. The chain recombines TRBV6-1 with TRBJ1-5; D call uncertain. The specimen was CD4+ or CD8+ T cells sorted from blood, collected in a trial of the OX40 agonist ivuxolimab. The source of this sequence is an adult with an advanced solid tumor such as melanoma, head and neck, liver or kidney cancer. CDR3 residues: CASSERLGRNQPQHF. DNA for the CDR3: TGTGCCAGCAGTGAACGGCTAGGGAGGAATCAGCCCCAGCATTTT.